Listed below are T cell receptor beta chains from one sample, sequenced in a study of shared clonotypes between healthy human individuals. Clones were sequenced by immunoSEQ multiplex PCR, and TCRdb holds only the in-frame ones, with some missing. The table includes approximately 2,300,000 clones, 92% detected once. The sequencing sample was made of naive CD4+ T cells from PBMCs. All receptors derive from a young man in good health. Some clones in this sample may be carry-over from other donors' samples. The CDR3 runs from the conserved cysteine through the conserved F or W. A D gene is named only where the DNA matches it firmly. Only some rows state a clone size, as once, few, many or a class for expanded clones.

size: -
J: TRBJ2-1
D: TRBD2
V: TRBV4-3
CDR3: CASSQENGRAVEQFF
DNA: TGCGCCAGCAGCCAAGAAAACGGGAGGGCCGTTGAGCAGTTCTTC

size: few
J: TRBJ2-7
D: TRBD2
V: TRBV6-6
CDR3: CATSGAGGYEQYF
DNA: TGTGCCACCAGTGGGGCGGGAGGATACGAGCAGTACTTC

size: -
J: TRBJ2-1
D: TRBD1
V: TRBV11-2
CDR3: CASSTRTGSYNEQFF
DNA: TGTGCCAGCAGCACACGGACAGGTTCCTACAATGAGCAGTTCTTC

size: once
J: TRBJ2-7
D: TRBD1
V: TRBV2
CDR3: CASTRQGATYEQYF
DNA: TGTGCCAGCACTCGACAGGGGGCAACCTACGAGCAGTACTTC

size: -
J: TRBJ2-1
D: -
V: TRBV12-5
CDR3: CASAEGAYNEQFF
DNA: TGTGCTAGTGCCGAGGGGGCCTACAATGAGCAGTTCTTC

size: -
J: TRBJ2-1
D: -
V: TRBV11-2
CDR3: CASSLDRAGEQFF
DNA: TGTGCCAGCAGCTTAGATCGAGCGGGTGAGCAGTTCTTC

size: -
J: TRBJ2-1
D: TRBD2
V: TRBV6-6
CDR3: CASSSSGLLYNEQFF
DNA: TGTGCCAGCAGTTCTAGCGGCTTACTATACAATGAGCAGTTCTTC

size: -
J: TRBJ1-2
D: TRBD1
V: TRBV6-5
CDR3: CASRDRGRWDYGYTF
DNA: TGTGCCAGCAGGGACAGGGGGCGCTGGGACTATGGCTACACCTTC

size: -
J: TRBJ2-4
D: -
V: TRBV19
CDR3: CASSNSGQLAKNIQYF
DNA: TGTGCCAGTAGTAACTCGGGACAATTAGCCAAAAACATTCAGTACTTC

size: -
J: TRBJ1-2
D: -
V: TRBV6-5
CDR3: CASSYSGKGTNYGYTF
DNA: TGTGCCAGCAGTTACTCAGGGAAAGGAACTAACTATGGCTACACCTTC

size: -
J: TRBJ2-7
D: -
V: TRBV2
CDR3: CASRGTRTYEQYF
DNA: TGTGCCAGCAGGGGGACACGTACCTACGAGCAGTACTTC

size: -
J: TRBJ2-5
D: -
V: TRBV18
CDR3: CASSPPGSPRQETQYF
DNA: TGTGCCAGCTCACCCCCCGGGTCGCCCCGCCAAGAGACCCAGTACTTC

size: -
J: TRBJ2-7
D: -
V: TRBV28
CDR3: CASSLSQESYEQYF
DNA: TGTGCCAGCAGTTTATCCCAGGAGTCCTACGAGCAGTACTTC

size: -
J: TRBJ1-5
D: -
V: TRBV6-1
CDR3: CASKLLDNQPQHF
DNA: TGTGCCAGCAAACTCTTGGACAACCAGCCCCAGCATTTT

size: -
J: TRBJ2-1
D: TRBD2
V: TRBV25-1
CDR3: CASRAGTTYNEQFF
DNA: TGTGCCAGCAGGGCCGGGACTACCTACAATGAGCAGTTCTTC

size: -
J: TRBJ2-7
D: TRBD1
V: TRBV27
CDR3: CASSGPDRGYEQYF
DNA: TGTGCCAGCAGCGGACCCGACAGGGGCTACGAGCAGTACTTC

size: -
J: TRBJ2-3
D: -
V: TRBV19
CDR3: CASSTQGGLRMSGRSDTQYF
DNA: TGTGCCAGTAGTACACAGGGGGGTCTGAGGATGAGCGGGAGGTCAGATACGCAGTATTTT

size: -
J: TRBJ1-5
D: -
V: TRBV27
CDR3: CASRILGQGSNQPQHF
DNA: TGTGCCAGCAGGATACTCGGGCAGGGTAGCAATCAGCCCCAGCATTTT

size: -
J: TRBJ1-5
D: -
V: TRBV25-1
CDR3: CASSEPSSNQPQHF
DNA: TGTGCCAGCAGTGAACCCAGTAGCAATCAGCCCCAGCATTTT

size: -
J: TRBJ2-2
D: -
V: TRBV7-6
CDR3: CASSLGTVNTGELFF
DNA: TGTGCCAGCAGCTTAGGGACAGTGAACACCGGGGAGCTGTTTTTT

size: -
J: TRBJ1-4
D: -
V: TRBV5-4
CDR3: CASSPGPINEKLFF
DNA: TGTGCCAGCAGCCCGGGACCCATAAATGAAAAACTGTTTTTT

size: -
J: TRBJ2-7
D: TRBD1
V: TRBV14
CDR3: CASSQYRDRVREQYF
DNA: TGTGCCAGCAGCCAATATAGGGACAGGGTTCGTGAGCAGTACTTC

size: -
J: TRBJ2-3
D: -
V: TRBV15
CDR3: CATSRDPTDTQYF
DNA: TGTGCCACCAGCAGAGATCCGACAGATACGCAGTATTTT

size: -
J: TRBJ2-2
D: -
V: TRBV28
CDR3: CGSRLFGELFF
DNA: TGTGGTAGTCGTTTATTCGGGGAGCTGTTTTTT

size: -
J: TRBJ2-1
D: TRBD2
V: TRBV19
CDR3: CASTKREEQFF
DNA: TGTGCCAGTACGAAGCGGGAGGAGCAGTTCTTC

size: -
J: TRBJ2-5
D: TRBD1
V: TRBV5-1
CDR3: CASSFTGTGVSETQYF
DNA: TGCGCCAGCAGCTTTACCGGGACAGGGGTTTCGGAGACCCAGTACTTC

size: -
J: TRBJ2-5
D: TRBD1
V: TRBV2
CDR3: CASSEDVAGGAETQYF
DNA: TGTGCCAGCAGTGAAGATGTAGCAGGGGGCGCAGAGACCCAGTACTTC

size: -
J: TRBJ1-5
D: TRBD1
V: TRBV6-1
CDR3: CASKWTGINQPQHF
DNA: TGTGCCAGCAAATGGACAGGGATCAATCAGCCCCAGCATTTT

size: -
J: TRBJ2-3
D: TRBD1
V: TRBV4-1
CDR3: CASSITGTGEEADTQYF
DNA: TGCGCCAGCAGCATTACGGGGACAGGGGAGGAGGCAGATACGCAGTATTTT

size: -
J: TRBJ2-7
D: -
V: TRBV18
CDR3: CASSRGRSRTGEQYF
DNA: TGTGCCAGCTCACGGGGAAGGTCTAGGACGGGCGAGCAGTACTTC

size: -
J: TRBJ1-2
D: TRBD1
V: TRBV5-6
CDR3: CASSFVPGQGYGYTF
DNA: TGTGCCAGCAGCTTCGTACCGGGACAGGGATACGGCTACACCTTC

size: -
J: TRBJ2-7
D: -
V: TRBV5-1
CDR3: CASSLGLSSYEQYF
DNA: TGCGCCAGCAGCTTGGGGCTTTCCTCCTACGAGCAGTACTTC

size: -
J: TRBJ1-1
D: TRBD1
V: TRBV11-3
CDR3: CASSPGQGSDTEAFF
DNA: TGTGCCAGCAGCCCAGGACAGGGGAGTGACACTGAAGCTTTCTTT

size: once
J: TRBJ2-2
D: TRBD1
V: TRBV28
CDR3: CASQGAYISTGELFF
DNA: TGTGCCAGCCAGGGGGCGTATATTAGCACCGGGGAGCTGTTTTTT

size: -
J: TRBJ2-5
D: -
V: TRBV20-1
CDR3: CSAGRETQYF
DNA: TGCAGTGCGGGGAGAGAGACCCAGTACTTC

size: -
J: TRBJ2-1
D: TRBD1
V: TRBV5-4
CDR3: CASSGGTGWGNEQFF
DNA: TGTGCCAGCAGCGGCGGGACAGGGTGGGGGAATGAGCAGTTCTTC

size: -
J: TRBJ1-2
D: TRBD1
V: TRBV7-2
CDR3: CASSPTGQGYGYTF
DNA: TGTGCCAGCAGCCCCACCGGACAGGGGTATGGCTACACCTTC

size: once
J: TRBJ1-4
D: -
V: TRBV4-1
CDR3: CASSQDLYPGGGEKLFF
DNA: TGCGCCAGCAGCCAAGACCTTTATCCCGGGGGAGGTGAAAAACTGTTTTTT

size: -
J: TRBJ2-6
D: -
V: TRBV27
CDR3: CASSPSEGSAASGANVLTF
DNA: TGTGCCAGCAGCCCTTCGGAGGGGAGTGCCGCGTCTGGGGCCAACGTCCTGACTTTC

size: -
J: TRBJ2-2
D: -
V: TRBV4-2
CDR3: CASSQDVDNTGELFF
DNA: TGTGCCAGCAGCCAAGACGTGGACAACACCGGGGAGCTGTTTTTT

size: -
J: TRBJ2-3
D: -
V: TRBV4-1
CDR3: CASSHKLQGRGTDTQYF
DNA: TGCGCCAGCAGCCACAAATTACAGGGTAGGGGCACAGATACGCAGTATTTT

size: -
J: TRBJ2-5
D: -
V: TRBV5-1
CDR3: CASSEPSRETQYF
DNA: TGCGCCAGCAGCGAGCCCAGTAGAGAGACCCAGTACTTC

size: -
J: TRBJ2-1
D: -
V: TRBV18
CDR3: CASSGGATGIGGRFSYNEQFF
DNA: TGTGCCAGCTCCGGAGGTGCGACAGGGATTGGCGGGAGGTTCTCCTACAATGAGCAGTTCTTC

size: -
J: TRBJ1-1
D: TRBD1
V: TRBV7-2
CDR3: CASSLALDRERRAFF
DNA: TGTGCCAGCAGCTTAGCCTTGGACAGGGAGAGGCGAGCTTTCTTT

size: -
J: TRBJ2-7
D: -
V: TRBV18
CDR3: CASSPETVSYEQYF
DNA: TGTGCCAGCTCACCAGAGACAGTCTCCTACGAGCAGTACTTC

size: -
J: TRBJ1-4
D: -
V: TRBV5-6
CDR3: CASSPAGSTNEKLFF
DNA: TGTGCCAGCAGCCCGGCAGGATCAACTAATGAAAAACTGTTTTTT

size: few
J: TRBJ1-1
D: -
V: TRBV20-1
CDR3: CSARGNTEAFF
DNA: TGCAGTGCTAGGGGGAATACCGAAGCTTTCTTT

size: -
J: TRBJ1-4
D: -
V: TRBV30
CDR3: CAWSVGPIEKLFF
DNA: TGTGCCTGGAGTGTAGGGCCGATTGAAAAACTGTTTTTT

size: -
J: TRBJ1-5
D: -
V: TRBV6-5
CDR3: CASSYSWGNQPQHF
DNA: TGTGCCAGCAGTTACTCTTGGGGGAATCAGCCCCAGCATTTT

size: -
J: TRBJ2-5
D: -
V: TRBV5-1
CDR3: CASSLGAGQETQYF
DNA: TGCGCCAGCAGCTTGGGGGCCGGCCAAGAGACCCAGTACTTC

size: -
J: TRBJ1-1
D: -
V: TRBV21-1
CDR3: CASSTKRARDTEAFF
DNA: TGTGCCAGCAGCACAAAAAGAGCCAGGGACACTGAAGCTTTCTTT

size: -
J: TRBJ2-1
D: -
V: TRBV28
CDR3: CASSTIHEQFF
DNA: TGTGCCAGCAGTACTATTCACGAGCAGTTCTTC

size: -
J: TRBJ1-1
D: -
V: TRBV6-5
CDR3: CASSYSMGFSTEAFF
DNA: TGTGCCAGCAGTTACTCCATGGGGTTCTCCACTGAAGCTTTCTTT

size: -
J: TRBJ2-7
D: -
V: TRBV4-3
CDR3: CASSQGQNGLSPYEQYF
DNA: TGCGCCAGCAGCCAAGGTCAAAACGGGCTAAGCCCTTACGAGCAGTACTTC

size: -
J: TRBJ2-2
D: -
V: TRBV11-3
CDR3: CASSFGGEGGELFF
DNA: TGTGCCAGCAGCTTCGGGGGAGAAGGCGGGGAGCTGTTTTTT

size: once
J: TRBJ2-3
D: TRBD2
V: TRBV28
CDR3: CASSLFPRDSGRADTQYF
DNA: TGTGCCAGCAGTTTATTTCCGAGGGATAGCGGGAGGGCAGATACGCAGTATTTT

size: -
J: TRBJ2-7
D: TRBD2
V: TRBV4-1
CDR3: CASSQAWGGVDEQYF
DNA: TGCGCCAGCAGCCAGGCCTGGGGGGGGGTCGACGAGCAGTACTTC

size: -
J: TRBJ2-7
D: TRBD1
V: TRBV14
CDR3: CASSQDRRQYF
DNA: TGTGCCAGCAGCCAGGACAGGAGGCAGTACTTC

size: -
J: TRBJ2-4
D: TRBD2
V: TRBV5-1
CDR3: CASSPDGGWDNIQYF
DNA: TGCGCCAGCAGCCCGGACGGGGGGTGGGATAACATTCAGTACTTC

size: -
J: TRBJ1-5
D: -
V: TRBV28
CDR3: CASSLRGAGQPQHF
DNA: TGTGCCAGCAGCCTCCGAGGGGCAGGACAGCCCCAGCATTTT